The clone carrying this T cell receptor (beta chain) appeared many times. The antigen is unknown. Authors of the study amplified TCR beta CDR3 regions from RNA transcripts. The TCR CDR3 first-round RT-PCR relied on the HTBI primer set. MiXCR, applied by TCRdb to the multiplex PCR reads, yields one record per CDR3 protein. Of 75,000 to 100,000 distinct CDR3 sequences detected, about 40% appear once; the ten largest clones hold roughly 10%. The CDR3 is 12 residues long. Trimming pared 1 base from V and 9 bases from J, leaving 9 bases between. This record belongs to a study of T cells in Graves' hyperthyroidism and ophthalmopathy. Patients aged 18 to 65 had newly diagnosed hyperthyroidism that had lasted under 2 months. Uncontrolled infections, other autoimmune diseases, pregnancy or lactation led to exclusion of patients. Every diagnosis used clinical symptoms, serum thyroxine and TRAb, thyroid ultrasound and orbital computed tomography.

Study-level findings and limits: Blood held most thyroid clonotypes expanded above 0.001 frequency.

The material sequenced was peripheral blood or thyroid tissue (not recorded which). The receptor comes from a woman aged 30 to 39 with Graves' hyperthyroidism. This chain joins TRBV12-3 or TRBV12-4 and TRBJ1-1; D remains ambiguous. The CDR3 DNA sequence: TGTGCCAGCAGTTTAGGAGAGTTAAAAGCTTTCTTT. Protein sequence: CASSLGELKAFF.